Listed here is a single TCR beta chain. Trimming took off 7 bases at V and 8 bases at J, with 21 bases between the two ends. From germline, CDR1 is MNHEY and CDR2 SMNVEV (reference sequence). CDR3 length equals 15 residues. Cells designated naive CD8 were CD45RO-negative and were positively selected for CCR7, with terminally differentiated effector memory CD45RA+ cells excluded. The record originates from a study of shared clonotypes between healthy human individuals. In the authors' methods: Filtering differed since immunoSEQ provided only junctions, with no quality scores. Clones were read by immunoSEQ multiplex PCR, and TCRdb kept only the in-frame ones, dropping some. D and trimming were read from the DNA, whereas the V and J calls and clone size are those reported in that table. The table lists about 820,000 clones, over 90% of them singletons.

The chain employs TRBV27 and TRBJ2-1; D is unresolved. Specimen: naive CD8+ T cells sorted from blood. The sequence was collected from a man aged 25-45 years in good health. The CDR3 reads CASNSFDSAADEQFF. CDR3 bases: TGTGCCAGCAATTCTTTCGACTCTGCGGCGGATGAGCAGTTCTTC.